Presented here are 8 T cell receptor beta chains from one specimen sequenced in a study of OX40 agonist ivuxolimab in advanced cancers. Library construction relied on the immunoSEQ multiplex PCR assay. The clones in this table, taken by TCRdb from immuneACCESS, are in-frame only. Not every clone is retained; where verified, under half of the shortfall comes from an unresolved V gene, and the cause of the rest is unknown. The sample includes about 75,000 clones, with more than 75% observed a single time. The ten largest account for 0.3% to 0.4% of the sample. Specimen: CD4+ or CD8+ T cells sorted from blood, collected in a trial of the OX40 agonist ivuxolimab. The receptor source for this set is an adult with an advanced solid tumor such as melanoma, head and neck, liver or kidney cancer.

The chain links TRBV29-1 to TRBJ1-3, with D unresolved. V lost 4 bases, J lost 4 bases, and 8 bases lay in between. Germline assignment: CDR1 SQVTM and CDR2 ANQGSEA. The CDR3 spans 12 residues. In DNA, the CDR3 is TGCAGCGTTGGGTCAGCGGGAAACACCATATATTTT. It specifies CSVGSAGNTIYF.

The chain couples TRBV19 to TRBJ2-7; TRBD1 agrees at 10 bases. This CDR3 comprises 13 residues. Germline CDR1 LNHDA, CDR2 SQIVND (reference sequence). With 6 bases clipped from V and 4 bases from J, the junction kept 3 bases outside the gene matches. Written as DNA, the CDR3 is TGTGCCAGTAGCCGGGACAGGGGTTACGAGCAGTACTTC. It encodes CASSRDRGYEQYF.

The genes are TRBV19 and TRBJ2-7, with 12 bases fitting TRBD2. V was clipped by 5 bases and J by 0 bases; unmatched bases: 8. Germline CDR1 is LNHDA and CDR2 is SQIVND (reference sequence). This CDR3 is 17 amino acids long. The CDR3: CASSLGLAGPLSYEQYF. CDR3 in DNA: TGTGCCAGTAGTCTCGGACTAGCGGGGCCCCTCTCCTACGAGCAGTACTTC.

The rearrangement links TRBV6-1 to TRBJ2-7; possibly TRBD1 for D (6 bases). The V end was cut by 5 bases, the J end by 2 bases, with 16 bases between. CDR1 is MNHNS and CDR2 is SASEGT in the germline V gene. There are 15 residues in the CDR3. The CDR3: CASSFTTGQPYEQYF. The CDR3 coding sequence is TGTGCCAGCAGTTTTACGACAGGACAGCCCTACGAGCAGTACTTC.

The chain has TRBV10-1 and TRBJ2-7; TRBD1 aligns across 12 bases. The germline CDR1 and CDR2 sequences are WNHNN and SYGVQD (reference sequence). This CDR3 region has 17 residues. The trim removed 5 bases at V and 4 bases at J, leaving 12 bases unmatched. The CDR3 DNA sequence: TGCGCCAGCAGTCCTAACCTTGGGACAGGGGGCTTGTACGAGCAGTACTTC. It specifies CASSPNLGTGGLYEQYF.

The chain links TRBV7-3 to TRBJ2-4; perhaps D is TRBD1 or TRBD2 (6 bases each). The CDR3 extends over 18 amino acids. Germline values: CDR1 SGHTA, CDR2 FQGTGA. The V and J ends lost 5 bases and 1 base respectively, with 21 bases between them. This CDR3 reads CASSPLGGRGLAKNIQYF. The CDR3 DNA reads as TGTGCCAGCAGCCCCCTTGGGGGGCGAGGGTTGGCCAAAAACATTCAGTACTTC.

V and J are TRBV5-1 and TRBJ1-4, with no clear D. CDR3 length equals 15 residues. Germline values: CDR1 SGHRS, CDR2 YFSETQ. Trimming cost V 3 bases and J 0 bases, with 9 bases left between them. CDR3 residues: CASSWGPATNEKLFF. In DNA form, the CDR3 reads TGCGCCAGCAGCTGGGGTCCGGCAACTAATGAAAAACTGTTTTTT.

This clone is a singleton in its sample. This chain's CDR3 is CASSLGFGTSGWDGTDTQYF. The CDR3 nucleotides are TGCGCCAGCAGCTTGGGTTTCGGGACTAGCGGTTGGGATGGGACAGATACGCAGTATTTT. The rearrangement links TRBV5-1 to TRBJ2-3; 11 bases agree with TRBD2. V shed 0 bases, J shed 3 bases, and the junction held 15 bases outside the gene matches. The CDR3 totals 20 residues. CDR1 is SGHRS, CDR2 YFSETQ, per germline. The entire variable domain, with the rest obtained from reference TRBV5-1 and TRBJ2-3, is as follows: KAGVTQTPRYLIKTRGQQVTLSCSPISGHRSVSWYQQTPGQGLQFLFEYFSETQRNKGNFPGRFSGRQFSNSRSEMNVSTLELGDSALYLCASSLGFGTSGWDGTDTQYFGPGTRLTVL.